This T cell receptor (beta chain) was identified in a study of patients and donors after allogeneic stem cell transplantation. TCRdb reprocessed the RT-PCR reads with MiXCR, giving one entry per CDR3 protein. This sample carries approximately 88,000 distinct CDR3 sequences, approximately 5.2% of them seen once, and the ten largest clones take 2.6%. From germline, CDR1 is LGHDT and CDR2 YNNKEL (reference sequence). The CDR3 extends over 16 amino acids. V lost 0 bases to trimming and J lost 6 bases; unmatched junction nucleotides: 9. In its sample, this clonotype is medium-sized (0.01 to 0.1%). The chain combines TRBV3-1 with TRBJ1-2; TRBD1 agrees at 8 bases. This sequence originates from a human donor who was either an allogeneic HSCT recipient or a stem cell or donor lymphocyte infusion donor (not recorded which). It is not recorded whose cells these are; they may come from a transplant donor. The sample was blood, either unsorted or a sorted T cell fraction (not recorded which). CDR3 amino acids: CASSQDSRQGRNGYTF. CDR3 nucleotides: TGTGCCAGCAGCCAAGATTCCCGACAGGGGAGGAATGGCTACACCTTC.